This T cell receptor (beta chain) stems from a study of blood T cell repertoires in COVID-19. About the research overall: Acute and convalescent COVID-19 specimens originated in the United States, Italy and Spain. T cells, B-cell-depleted T cells, or PBMCs provided the cDNA or gDNA that served as material.

Original analysis: Amplifying reference gene primers gave estimates of nucleated cell counts. TCRdb keeps only in-frame clones here, not all; method: immunoSEQ multiplex PCR. Clone size and V and J calls were adopted from that table, with D and trimming inferred from the DNA. Here the sample spans about 150,000 clones, about 90% being singletons. V trimming: 8 bases; J trimming: 6 bases; junction bases outside the gene matches: 12. The CDR3 spans 15 residues. Germline V gene sequence: CDR1 MGHRA, CDR2 YSYEKL. The receptor's source is a middle-aged man with acute or convalescent COVID-19. The V call is TRBV4-1, the J call TRBJ2-1; 8 nucleotides line up with TRBD2. The sequencing input was peripheral blood. The CDR3 region is CASGLTGTRANEQFF. CDR3 bases: TGCGCCAGCGGTCTAACCGGGACTAGAGCCAATGAGCAGTTCTTC.